A selection of T cell receptor beta chains follows, all from one sample in a study of Ad26.COV2.S vaccination and SARS-CoV-2 variants. The method was immunoSEQ multiplex PCR; TCRdb's version includes in-frame clones alone and lacks a portion of them. This sample carries fewer than 900,000 clones, 80% to 90% of them seen once, and the ten largest clones take approximately 1.5%. Here the sequenced sample was peripheral blood, taken in a trial of Ad26.COV2.S vaccine versus placebo. The receptors come from a person aged 18-60 years who received the Ad26.COV2.S COVID-19 vaccine or a placebo. Each CDR3 is given with its conserved first and last residue. Each record gives: J gene, clone size, V gene, D gene, CDR3 DNA, CDR3 protein. The D gene is left open where the match is weak. Clone size is given for some rows only: seen once, a few or many times, or a class if the clone is expanded.

J gene: TRBJ1-5
clone size: NA
V gene: TRBV19
D gene: NA
CDR3 DNA: TGTGCCAGTAGTGTAAAGACAGCGAACAATCAGCCCCAGCATTTT
CDR3 protein: CASSVKTANNQPQHF

J gene: TRBJ1-5
clone size: NA
V gene: TRBV6-2/TRBV6-3
D gene: NA
CDR3 DNA: TGTGCCAGCAGTTCCCCTTCGGATAGTAGCAATCAGCCCCAGCATTTT
CDR3 protein: CASSSPSDSSNQPQHF

J gene: TRBJ1-1
clone size: NA
V gene: TRBV7-2
D gene: NA
CDR3 DNA: TGTGCCAGCAGCCCGGGAGAGAACACTGAAGCTTTCTTT
CDR3 protein: CASSPGENTEAFF

J gene: TRBJ2-2
clone size: once
V gene: TRBV9
D gene: NA
CDR3 DNA: TGTGCCAGCACCTTCGGGGGGAACACCGGGGAGCTGTTTTTT
CDR3 protein: CASTFGGNTGELFF

J gene: TRBJ2-3
clone size: NA
V gene: TRBV5-1
D gene: NA
CDR3 DNA: TGCGCCAGCAGCCCGACTGGGGCCGGAGATACGCAGTATTTT
CDR3 protein: CASSPTGAGDTQYF

J gene: TRBJ2-7
clone size: NA
V gene: TRBV14
D gene: NA
CDR3 DNA: TGTGCCAGCAGCCTTTCGTCCTACGAGCAGTACTTC
CDR3 protein: CASSLSSYEQYF

J gene: TRBJ1-2
clone size: NA
V gene: TRBV6-5
D gene: NA
CDR3 DNA: TGTGCCAGCAGTTCCCTCGGATCCCCCTATGGCTACACCTTC
CDR3 protein: CASSSLGSPYGYTF

J gene: TRBJ1-2
clone size: NA
V gene: TRBV15
D gene: TRBD1
CDR3 DNA: TGTGCCACCAGCAGGGACAGGTTCTATGGCTACACCTTC
CDR3 protein: CATSRDRFYGYTF

J gene: TRBJ2-3
clone size: NA
V gene: TRBV24-1
D gene: NA
CDR3 DNA: TGTGCCACCAGTGATCAACGGGTCCCCACAGATACGCAGTATTTT
CDR3 protein: CATSDQRVPTDTQYF

J gene: TRBJ1-1
clone size: NA
V gene: TRBV2
D gene: TRBD1
CDR3 DNA: TGTGCCAGCAGTGAACGGGACAGTTCCGAAGCTTTCTTT
CDR3 protein: CASSERDSSEAFF

J gene: TRBJ2-5
clone size: NA
V gene: TRBV18
D gene: NA
CDR3 DNA: TGTGCCAGCTCACCAGGGGCGCCCGAGACCCAGTACTTC
CDR3 protein: CASSPGAPETQYF

J gene: TRBJ2-5
clone size: NA
V gene: TRBV19
D gene: NA
CDR3 DNA: TGTGCCTTATCCGGGACCCCGAAAGGCCCCCAAGAGACCCAGTACTTC
CDR3 protein: CALSGTPKGPQETQYF

J gene: TRBJ1-4
clone size: NA
V gene: TRBV5-6
D gene: NA
CDR3 DNA: TGTGCCAGCAGCCCCACCGGAGGACGGAGGGAAAAACTGTTTTTT
CDR3 protein: CASSPTGGRREKLFF

J gene: TRBJ1-2
clone size: NA
V gene: TRBV2
D gene: NA
CDR3 DNA: TGTGCCAGCAGTGTATACCCGGGGGGCTACACCTTC
CDR3 protein: CASSVYPGGYTF